Each of the 32 T cell receptor beta chains below was sequenced from the same sample in a study of blood T cells in healthy people across ages. Through a sample-barcoded 5' primer and a J-beta primer mix, a second PCR was run for roughly 7 to 11 cycles. TCRdb re-analysed the 5' RACE reads in MiXCR, keeping a single row per CDR3 protein. Among about 1.1 million distinct CDR3 sequences listed, less than 45% were seen once. Sequenced: blood. The receptors stem from a man between 18 and 35 years old in good health.

The chain combines TRBV20-1 with TRBJ1-4, with D possibly TRBD1 on 6 matching bases. With 1 base removed from V and 6 bases from J, the gap between germline ends came to 15 bases. The CDR3 sequence is 15 residues long. Per the germline V gene, CDR1 is DFQATT and CDR2 is SNEGSKA (reference sequence). CDR3 loop: CSARVMRDNDEKLFF. The CDR3 bases are TGCAGTGCTAGAGTAATGAGGGACAACGATGAAAAACTGTTTTTT.

This clonotype occurred a few times. The chain links TRBV6-5 to TRBJ1-2; D unresolved. The CDR3 spans 13 residues. V was clipped by 4 bases and J by 8 bases, with 14 bases between them. The germline V gene has CDR1 MNHEY and CDR2 SVGAGI. DNA of the CDR3: TGTGCCAGCAGTTCAGCTCCTGGTCGGGGCTACACCTTC. It translates to CASSSAPGRGYTF.

V is TRBV28 and J is TRBJ1-2; 8 positions agree with TRBD1. The length of the CDR3 is 14 residues. With V trimmed by 6 bases and J by 6 bases, 9 bases remained unmatched. The germline V gene encodes CDR1 MDHEN and CDR2 SYDVKM. The CDR3 spells CASRRTGRIDGYTF. CDR3 sequence (DNA): TGTGCCAGCAGGAGGACAGGGAGGATCGATGGCTACACCTTC.

The chain combines TRBV7-9 with TRBJ2-1, with TRBD2 matching 10 bases. The J segment lost 9 bases and the V segment lost 0 bases, leaving 5 bases of the junction unmatched. The CDR3 sequence is 15 residues long. From germline, CDR1 is SEHNR and CDR2 FQNEAQ (reference sequence). CDR3 loop: CASSLASGGASEQFF. The CDR3 coding sequence is TGTGCCAGCAGCTTAGCGAGCGGGGGGGCCAGTGAGCAGTTCTTC.

This clonotype has only a few counts. The chain joins TRBV10-3 to TRBJ2-5; D might be TRBD2 (6 bases). In germline, CDR1 is ENHRY, CDR2 SYGVKD. V lost 0 bases, J lost 2 bases, and 10 bases lay in between. This CDR3 has 15 amino acids. CDR3 in amino acids: CAISESGGPQETQYF. In DNA form, the CDR3 reads TGTGCCATCAGTGAGTCCGGGGGACCTCAAGAGACCCAGTACTTC.

This clonotype was seen a few times. This rearrangement joins TRBV10-3 to TRBJ1-2; D gene ambiguous. Germline V CDR1 and CDR2: ENHRY, SYGVKD. The V gene lost 2 bases and the J gene lost 4 bases, with 14 bases spanning the gap. The CDR3 is 15 residues long. The CDR3 bases are TGTGCCATCAGTGAGGCGAAAGGCGGACCCTATGGCTACACCTTC. Translating it yields CAISEAKGGPYGYTF.

V and J are TRBV7-2 and TRBJ2-4; 7 bases map to TRBD1. J was trimmed by 13 bases and V by 7 bases; bases with no gene match: 13. This CDR3 has 13 residues. Per germline, CDR1 SGHTA and CDR2 FQGNSA. CDR3 in amino acids: CASTEGAVNEQYF. CDR3 coding DNA: TGTGCCAGCACCGAGGGGGCGGTAAATGAGCAGTACTTC.

The chain links TRBV7-8 to TRBJ1-5; D possibly corresponds to TRBD1 (6 bases). The CDR3 extends over 18 amino acids. CDR1 and CDR2 (germline): SGHVS, FQNEAQ. V lost 5 bases to trimming and J lost 0 bases, with 20 bases between them. Here the CDR3 DNA reads TGTGCCAGCAGCCGAAGACACCTCCAGGGGTATAGCAATCAGCCCCAGCATTTT. Residues: CASSRRHLQGYSNQPQHF.

The J gene is TRBJ2-3, the V gene TRBV6-6, with 8 bases identical to TRBD2. The CDR3 sequence is 14 residues long. The germline V gene encodes CDR1 MNHNY and CDR2 SVGAGI (reference sequence). With 8 bases clipped from V and 1 base from J, the junction kept 5 bases outside the gene matches. The CDR3 DNA reads TGTGCCAGCGGACCAGCGGGGGGCACAGATACGCAGTATTTT. Its translation is CASGPAGGTDTQYF.

The chain couples TRBV4-2 to TRBJ2-5; TRBD1 agrees at 7 bases. CDR1 and CDR2 (germline): LGHNA, YNFKEQ. The CDR3 is made up of 15 amino acids. V shed 6 bases, J shed 11 bases, and the junction held 18 bases outside the gene matches. The CDR3 here is CASSLDRRSYNEQYF. The DNA of the CDR3 is TGTGCCAGCAGTCTGGACAGGAGGTCCTACAATGAGCAGTACTTC.

In its sample, this clonotype was seen a few times. The chain employs TRBV4-3 and TRBJ2-3, with D perhaps matching TRBD1 (5 bases). CDR3 size: 15 residues. V was trimmed by 0 bases and J by 2 bases, leaving 9 bases between them. CDR1 and CDR2 from the germline V gene are LGHNA and YSLEER. CDR3 residues: CASSQDGAPTDTQYF. The DNA for the CDR3 is TGCGCCAGCAGCCAAGATGGGGCCCCCACAGATACGCAGTATTTT.

This sequence joins TRBV7-2 and TRBJ1-3; D unresolved. V lost 0 bases, J lost 4 bases, and 7 bases lay in between. Germline CDR1 SGHTA, CDR2 FQGNSA. The CDR3 spans 14 residues. CDR3 coding DNA: TGTGCCAGCAGCTTAGCAAGTACAGGAAACACCATATATTTT. It translates to CASSLASTGNTIYF.

V is TRBV20-1 and J is TRBJ2-1; 8 bases line up with TRBD2. Germline loops: CDR1 DFQATT, CDR2 SNEGSKA (reference sequence). V gave up 3 bases and J gave up 0 bases; unmatched junction bases: 7. The CDR3 consists of 16 residues. The CDR3 DNA reads as TGCAGTGCTAGGGCCGGACTAGCTAGCTCCTACAATGAGCAGTTCTTC. This gives the protein CSARAGLASSYNEQFF.

The chain recombines TRBV6-4 with TRBJ2-2; TRBD1 or TRBD2 may be the D gene (7 bases each). Per germline, CDR1 MRHNA and CDR2 SNTAGT. With 5 bases removed from V and 4 bases from J, the gap between germline ends came to 14 bases. The CDR3 consists of 15 residues. The CDR3: CASSQGGSGTGELFF. In DNA form, the CDR3 reads TGTGCCAGCAGTCAGGGGGGGTCCGGCACCGGGGAGCTGTTTTTT.

The rearrangement links TRBV5-1 to TRBJ1-1; the D gene is possibly TRBD1 (5 bases). The germline gives CDR1 SGHRS, CDR2 YFSETQ. The germline V and J ends were trimmed by 0 bases and 6 bases, with 12 bases remaining between them. The CDR3 has 14 residues. The CDR3 coding sequence is TGCGCCAGCAGCTTGGATAGGGGTTACTCTGAAGCTTTCTTT. This codes for CASSLDRGYSEAFF.

This chain joins TRBV6-2 or TRBV6-3 and TRBJ2-5; 8 positions match TRBD2. In germline, CDR1 is MNHEY, CDR2 SVGEGT. The V gene end was trimmed by 2 bases and the J gene end by 3 bases; junction bases not matched to a gene: 2. The CDR3 covers 14 residues. CDR3 amino acids: CASSYAGGEETQYF. CDR3 in DNA: TGTGCCAGCAGTTACGCGGGGGGAGAAGAGACCCAGTACTTC.

In this sample, this clonotype turned up a few times. The chain joins TRBV5-1 to TRBJ1-2; no clear D. Trimming stripped 4 bases from V and 5 bases from J, with 12 bases between. Germline CDR1 reads SGHRS; CDR2 reads YFSETQ. There are 13 residues in the CDR3. Here the CDR3 reads CASSPDDDYGYTF. The CDR3 DNA sequence: TGCGCCAGCAGCCCGGACGACGATTATGGCTACACCTTC. The whole variable domain, remainder taken from reference TRBV5-1 and TRBJ1-2, is KAGVTQTPRYLIKTRGQQVTLSCSPISGHRSVSWYQQTPGQGLQFLFEYFSETQRNKGNFPGRFSGRQFSNSRSEMNVSTLELGDSALYLCASSPDDDYGYTFGSGTRLTVV.

This chain connects TRBV3-1 to TRBJ1-2; D call uncertain. The CDR3 is 16 residues long. Trimming removed 0 bases at V and 6 bases at J, with 17 bases between. Per the germline V gene, CDR1 is LGHDT and CDR2 is YNNKEL (reference sequence). The CDR3 protein is CASSQDFRGFEDGYTF. CDR3 nucleotides: TGTGCCAGCAGCCAAGATTTCCGGGGATTTGAAGATGGCTACACCTTC.

The chain carries TRBV2 and TRBJ1-2, with D possibly being TRBD1 (5 bases). The V gene's germline CDR1 is SNHLY and CDR2 FYNNEI. V shed 6 bases and J shed 8 bases, with 10 bases lying between them. This CDR3 comprises 11 residues. The CDR3 region has the DNA TGTGCCAGCAGGACCGACAGAGGCTACACCTTC. Its translation is CASRTDRGYTF. Supplemented by reference TRBV2 and TRBJ1-2, the full variable domain reads EPEVTQTPSHQVTQMGQEVILRCVPISNHLYFYWYRQILGQKVEFLVSFYNNEISEKSEIFDDQFSVERPDGSNFTLKIRSTKLEDSAMYFCASRTDRGYTFGSGTRLTVV.

This chain uses TRBV12-3 or TRBV12-4 with TRBJ2-1, with D possibly called TRBD1 or TRBD2 (5 bases each). V lost 8 bases to trimming and J lost 11 bases, with 13 bases between them. CDR3 length: 11 residues. CDR3 region: CASGDLRKQFF. In DNA form, the CDR3 reads TGTGCCAGCGGGGACCTTCGTAAGCAGTTCTTC.

This sequence joins TRBV3-1 and TRBJ1-1, with a weak D call TRBD1 (5 bases). V lost 2 bases to trimming and J lost 10 bases, with 11 bases between them. This CDR3 comprises 12 residues. Germline V gene data show CDR1 as LGHDT and CDR2 as YNNKEL (reference sequence). CDR3 DNA sequence: TGTGCCAGCAGCCAACCAACCGGGACAGCTTTCTTT. This codes for CASSQPTGTAFF.

This clonotype has just a few counts. CDR3 sequence: CASSLAEIYEQYF. CDR3 sequence (DNA): TGTGCCAGCAGCTTAGCAGAAATCTACGAGCAGTACTTC. The chain couples TRBV7-2 to TRBJ2-7; D is unresolved. The CDR3 consists of 13 residues. The ends were cut back, 0 bases at V and 3 bases at J, with 6 bases in the middle. The germline V gene has CDR1 SGHTA and CDR2 FQGNSA.

This chain joins TRBV10-3 and TRBJ2-7, with D tentatively TRBD1 (5 bases). The germline V and J ends were trimmed by 2 bases and 4 bases, with 15 bases remaining between them. The CDR3 is 15 amino acids. Germline CDR1 and CDR2: ENHRY and SYGVKD. DNA for the CDR3: TGTGCCATCAGTGAGGGTATGGGGCGCTGGTACGAGCAGTACTTC. Translating it yields CAISEGMGRWYEQYF.

This sequence joins TRBV9 and TRBJ2-1; D call uncertain. CDR3 length equals 14 residues. The V and J ends lost 0 bases and 7 bases respectively, with 11 bases between them. Germline lookup yields CDR1 SGDLS and CDR2 YYNGEE. CDR3 DNA sequence: TGTGCCAGCAGCGTAGCTTTGATGGCGAATGAGCAGTTCTTC. Residues: CASSVALMANEQFF. Looking up the rest from reference TRBV9 and TRBJ2-1 gives the full variable domain: DSGVTQTPKHLITATGQRVTLRCSPRSGDLSVYWYQQSLDQGLQFLIQYYNGEERAKGNILERFSAQQFPDLHSELNLSSLELGDSALYFCASSVALMANEQFFGPGTRLTVL.

The rearrangement joins TRBV29-1 to TRBJ2-7; D not resolved. Germline V lookup: CDR1 SQVTM, CDR2 ANQGSEA. The CDR3 contains 13 residues. The germline V and J ends were trimmed by 8 bases and 4 bases, with 18 bases remaining between them. The CDR3 spells CSIAGSRPYEQYF. DNA for the CDR3: TGCAGCATTGCTGGCAGCCGCCCTTACGAGCAGTACTTC.

A note on this clonotype: A junction end diverges from the germline sequence, so it may reflect a read error. V is TRBV4-2 and J is TRBJ1-2, with no clear D. The length of the CDR3 is 15 residues. Germline V CDR1 and CDR2: LGHNA, YNFKEQ. DNA for the CDR3: TGTGCCGGCAGCCAAGCTGGTGGAGGGAATGATGGCTACACCTTC. Amino acids: CAGSQAGGGNDGYTF.

The chain employs TRBV6-2 or TRBV6-3 and TRBJ2-1, with 10 bases that match TRBD2. The CDR3 runs to 16 residues. V gave up 0 bases and J gave up 6 bases; unmatched junction bases: 5. Germline V lookup: CDR1 MNHEY, CDR2 SVGEGT. The CDR3 coding sequence is TGTGCCAGCAGTTACTCGAGTAGCGGGGGGACCAATGAGCAGTTCTTC. Its translation is CASSYSSSGGTNEQFF.

This clonotype was recorded a few times. This chain joins TRBV20-1 and TRBJ1-2, with D possibly TRBD1 on 5 matching bases. Trimming took 6 bases from V and 5 from J, leaving 13 bases between them. Looked up from germline, CDR1 is DFQATT and CDR2 is SNEGSKA (reference sequence). This CDR3 has 12 residues. CDR3 protein: CSAILTDYGYTF. As DNA, the CDR3 is TGCAGTGCCATCCTGACAGATTATGGCTACACCTTC.

The rearrangement links TRBV10-3 to TRBJ1-5; the match to TRBD1 covers 9 bases. Germline loops: CDR1 ENHRY, CDR2 SYGVKD. J was trimmed by 1 base and V by 3 bases; bases with no gene match: 10. The CDR3 loop spans 18 amino acids. In DNA, the CDR3 is TGTGCCATCAGTGACCCAACAGGGGGCGGCTCGAGCAATCAGCCCCAGCATTTT. As protein: CAISDPTGGGSSNQPQHF.

A remark on this clonotype: This may be a read error: a much more frequent sequence differs by one nucleotide. The chain couples TRBV7-9 to TRBJ2-6, with D possibly TRBD1 on 5 matching bases. Germline assignment: CDR1 SEHNR and CDR2 FQNEAQ (reference sequence). This CDR3 spans 12 amino acids. CDR3 coding DNA: TGTGCCAGCAGCTCTGGGGCCAACGTCCCGACTTTC. Translated, it gives CASSSGANVPTF.

The chain employs TRBV6-2 or TRBV6-3 and TRBJ2-4; D is ambiguous. In germline, CDR1 is MNHEY, CDR2 SVGEGT. The ends were cut back, 7 bases at V and 13 bases at J, with 11 bases in the middle. CDR3 length equals 10 residues. The CDR3 reads CASKPNEQYF. The CDR3 DNA follows: TGTGCCAGCAAACCAAATGAGCAGTACTTC.

The V call is TRBV6-2 or TRBV6-3, the J call TRBJ2-7, with a weak D call TRBD2 (6 bases). Germline V CDR1 and CDR2: MNHEY, SVGEGT. Trimming took off 8 bases at V and 2 bases at J, with 19 bases between the two ends. CDR3 length equals 15 residues. The CDR3 loop is CASFTDPGRTYEQYF. The CDR3 bases are TGTGCCAGCTTTACGGACCCAGGGAGGACCTACGAGCAGTACTTC.